The 32 T cell receptor beta chains listed next were all sequenced from one sample in a study of graft-versus-host responses after intestinal transplantation. Their antigens are not known. The protocol was immunoSEQ multiplex PCR, while the TCRdb copy is restricted to in-frame clones and leaves out a portion. The table has more than 95,000 clones, more than 85% seen once. This specimen was unstimulated CD4+ T cells sorted from spleen or lymph node cells, taken before intestinal transplant. These TCRs come from a human donor who received an intestinal transplant.

The chain recombines TRBV9 with TRBJ1-4, with D perhaps matching TRBD1 (5 bases). The V end was cut by 3 bases, the J end by 0 bases, with 9 bases between. CDR1 and CDR2 (germline): SGDLS, YYNGEE. The CDR3 loop spans 15 amino acids. CDR3 coding DNA: TGTGCCAGCAGCGCTAGGGGCGCAACTAATGAAAAACTGTTTTTT. Translated, it gives CASSARGATNEKLFF.

The V gene is TRBV7-9, the J gene TRBJ2-1, with unresolved D. Per the germline V gene, CDR1 is SEHNR and CDR2 is FQNEAQ (reference sequence). CDR3 length: 16 residues. V was shortened by 5 bases and J by 0 bases, with 14 bases between the two germline ends. CDR3 DNA: TGTGCCAGCAGCACTCCTCGACTGAGCTCCTACAATGAGCAGTTCTTC. Its protein product is CASSTPRLSSYNEQFF.

This chain's CDR3 is CASSVRTGGADTQYF. The CDR3, as DNA: TGTGCCAGTAGTGTCCGGACAGGGGGGGCAGATACGCAGTATTTT. The rearrangement links TRBV19 to TRBJ2-3; 10 bases are a match to TRBD1. This CDR3 is 15 amino acids long. The V gene's germline CDR1 is LNHDA and CDR2 SQIVND (reference sequence). V lost 5 bases, J lost 4 bases, and 6 bases stayed unmatched.

V and J are TRBV5-1 and TRBJ2-1; no reliable D call. V was clipped by 4 bases and J by 5 bases, with 16 bases between them. Germline V gene sequence: CDR1 SGHRS, CDR2 YFSETQ. The CDR3 has 15 residues. CDR3 protein: CASSPGPPADNEQFF. In nucleotides, the CDR3 is TGCGCCAGCAGCCCCGGACCGCCGGCGGACAATGAGCAGTTCTTC.

The rearrangement joins TRBV7-9 to TRBJ2-7, with D perhaps TRBD1 (6 bases). The CDR3 loop spans 13 amino acids. Germline CDR1 is SEHNR and CDR2 is FQNEAQ (reference sequence). Trimming pared 3 bases from V and 5 bases from J, leaving 11 bases between. The DNA of the CDR3 is TGTGCCAGCAGCTTTACAGGGCAGAACGAGCAGTACTTC. Translating gives CASSFTGQNEQYF.

This rearrangement joins TRBV19 to TRBJ2-2; the match to TRBD1 covers 7 bases. V was clipped by 7 bases and J by 2 bases; unmatched bases: 4. This CDR3 is 14 amino acids long. CDR1 and CDR2 from the germline V gene are LNHDA and SQIVND (reference sequence). This chain's CDR3 is CASKRGLNTGELFF. CDR3 nucleotides: TGTGCCAGTAAAAGGGGGCTAAACACCGGGGAGCTGTTTTTT.

The J gene is TRBJ2-3, the V gene TRBV7-9, with D unclear. The ends were cut back, 1 base at V and 2 bases at J, with 10 bases in the middle. Germline V gene lookup returns CDR1 SEHNR and CDR2 FQNEAQ (reference sequence). The length of the CDR3 is 15 residues. The CDR3 sequence is CASSLVLDNTDTQYF. As DNA, the CDR3 is TGTGCCAGCAGCTTAGTTTTAGACAACACAGATACGCAGTATTTT. The whole variable domain, filled in from reference TRBV7-9 and TRBJ2-3, reads DTGVSQNPRHKITKRGQNVTFRCDPISEHNRLYWYRQTLGQGPEFLTYFQNEAQLEKSRLLSDRFSAERPKGSFSTLEIQRTEQGDSAMYLCASSLVLDNTDTQYFGPGTRLTVL.

The V call is TRBV6-5, the J call TRBJ2-2; no firm D call. From germline, CDR1 is MNHEY and CDR2 SVGAGI. The CDR3 has 16 amino acids. Trimming took off 2 bases at V and 2 bases at J, with 12 bases between the two ends. The CDR3 DNA reads TGTGCCAGCAGTTACCCCTACAGTGACAACACCGGGGAGCTGTTTTTT. Translating it yields CASSYPYSDNTGELFF.

The chain links TRBV18 to TRBJ2-7; 9 positions match TRBD1. Germline V gene data show CDR1 as KGHSH and CDR2 as LQKENI. This CDR3 has 16 residues. After removal of 1 base from V and 0 bases from J, the junction contained 4 bases not matched to a gene. In DNA form, the CDR3 reads TGTGCCAGCTCACCACTACAGGGGGCCGACTCCTACGAGCAGTACTTC. Protein product: CASSPLQGADSYEQYF.

The chain combines TRBV29-1 with TRBJ2-7; 11 positions agree with TRBD1. Trimming removed 4 bases from V and 5 bases from J; junction bases left unmatched: 4. The germline gives CDR1 SQVTM, CDR2 ANQGSEA. The CDR3 consists of 13 residues. CDR3: CSVGDRGINEQYF. CDR3 nucleotide sequence: TGCAGCGTTGGGGACAGGGGGATTAACGAGCAGTACTTC.

The V gene is TRBV10-1, the J gene TRBJ1-1; 11 nucleotides align to TRBD1. Losses at the gene ends were 2 bases for V and 1 base for J; bases not matched to a gene: 0. The CDR3 consists of 15 residues. The V gene's germline CDR1 is WNHNN and CDR2 SYGVQD (reference sequence). The CDR3 DNA reads TGCGCCAGCAGTGAGGGGACAGGGGGGAACACTGAAGCTTTCTTT. This codes for CASSEGTGGNTEAFF.

The chain couples TRBV27 to TRBJ1-2; D may be TRBD1 (5 bases). This CDR3 spans 16 amino acids. V was cut by 6 bases and J by 3 bases, with 20 bases left in between. From germline, CDR1 is MNHEY and CDR2 SMNVEV (reference sequence). CDR3 nucleotide sequence: TGTGCCAGCAGGAGACGAGGAGGGGACCCTTACTATGGCTACACCTTC. Its translation: CASRRRGGDPYYGYTF.

The chain combines TRBV30 with TRBJ2-2, with 7 bases identical to TRBD2. The germline CDR1 and CDR2 sequences are GTSNPN and SVGIG (reference sequence). Germline trimming cut 5 bases from V and 3 bases from J; bases unmatched to any gene: 6. CDR3 length equals 14 residues. The CDR3 protein is CAWGRAGDTGELFF. CDR3 in DNA: TGTGCCTGGGGTCGGGCGGGAGACACCGGGGAGCTGTTTTTT. Full variable domain (outside the CDR3, taken from reference TRBV30 and TRBJ2-2): SQTIHQWPATLVQPVGSPLSLECTVEGTSNPNLYWYRQAAGRGLQLLFYSVGIGQISSEVPQNLSASRPQDRQFILSSKKLLLSDSGFYLCAWGRAGDTGELFFGEGSRLTVL.

V is TRBV5-4 and J is TRBJ2-3, with 14 bases identical to TRBD2. The CDR3 has 17 residues. Germline values: CDR1 SGHNT, CDR2 YYREEE (reference sequence). V lost 4 bases to trimming and J lost 2 bases; unmatched junction nucleotides: 6. This CDR3 is CASSPRLAGGYTDTQYF. CDR3 nucleotide sequence: TGTGCCAGCAGCCCCCGACTAGCGGGGGGGTACACAGATACGCAGTATTTT.

The rearrangement uses TRBV5-1 and TRBJ2-7; the D is unclear. CDR1 is SGHRS, CDR2 YFSETQ, per germline. Trimming removed 2 bases at V and 1 base at J, with 10 bases between. The CDR3 totals 14 residues. In nucleotides, the CDR3 is TGCGCCAGCAGCTTACGACCGAGTTCCTACGAGCAGTACTTC. Translated: CASSLRPSSYEQYF.

The chain has TRBV5-1 and TRBJ2-2; unclear D gene. The CDR3 sequence is 13 residues long. Trimming pared 6 bases from V and 0 bases from J, leaving 6 bases between. In germline, CDR1 is SGHRS, CDR2 YFSETQ. The CDR3 reads CASKASNTGELFF. In DNA form, the CDR3 reads TGCGCCAGCAAAGCGTCGAACACCGGGGAGCTGTTTTTT. The whole variable domain, filled in from reference TRBV5-1 and TRBJ2-2, reads KAGVTQTPRYLIKTRGQQVTLSCSPISGHRSVSWYQQTPGQGLQFLFEYFSETQRNKGNFPGRFSGRQFSNSRSEMNVSTLELGDSALYLCASKASNTGELFFGEGSRLTVL.

V is TRBV5-4 and J is TRBJ2-3, with D unresolved. This CDR3 contains 16 residues. Germline CDR1 SGHNT, CDR2 YYREEE (reference sequence). V was shortened by 7 bases and J by 0 bases, with 18 bases between the two germline ends. DNA of the CDR3: TGTGCCAGCCCAAGTAAGGGCAACCCTAGCACAGATACGCAGTATTTT. Its protein product is CASPSKGNPSTDTQYF.

The chain employs TRBV21-1 and TRBJ2-5; the table gives TRBD2 as D, unverified against the DNA. TRBV21-1 is listed as a pseudogene. The CDR3 has 13 residues. In DNA, the CDR3 is TGTGCCAGCATCCCGGGACTTAAAGAGACCCAGTACTTC. Translating gives CASIPGLKETQYF.

The chain joins TRBV6-1 to TRBJ2-7; D unclear. V was cut by 6 bases and J by 0 bases, with 12 bases left in between. CDR1 is MNHNS and CDR2 is SASEGT in the germline V gene. The CDR3 contains 14 residues. In DNA, the CDR3 is TGTGCCAGCAGCGAGCAGCAGACCTCCTACGAGCAGTACTTC. Its protein is CASSEQQTSYEQYF.

The chain links TRBV7-4 to TRBJ2-3, with 8 bases aligning to TRBD2. Germline V lookup: CDR1 SGHVT, CDR2 SQSDAQ. There are 17 residues in the CDR3. J gave up 4 bases and V 1 base, and 10 bases lay outside the gene matches. In DNA, the CDR3 is TGTGCCAGCAGCTTAGGTGGCGGGAGGCCAGGGGCAGATACGCAGTATTTT. Translated, it gives CASSLGGGRPGADTQYF.

This rearrangement joins TRBV6-5 to TRBJ1-2; 7 nucleotides line up with TRBD1. CDR1 and CDR2 from the germline V gene are MNHEY and SVGAGI. The V gene end was trimmed by 3 bases and the J gene end by 3 bases; junction bases not matched to a gene: 7. This CDR3 spans 15 amino acids. The CDR3 loop reads CASSYRGRSDYGYTF. CDR3 nucleotide sequence: TGTGCCAGCAGTTATAGGGGGCGGTCGGACTATGGCTACACCTTC.

V usage is TRBV2 and J usage is TRBJ2-7, with TRBD2 matching over 8 bases. Losses at the gene ends were 6 bases for V and 4 bases for J; bases not matched to a gene: 8. In germline, CDR1 is SNHLY, CDR2 FYNNEI. The CDR3 is made up of 14 amino acids. Written as DNA, the CDR3 is TGTGCCAGCAGAGATAGCGGGACGACTTACGAGCAGTACTTC. As protein: CASRDSGTTYEQYF. Complete variable domain (other parts from reference TRBV2 and TRBJ2-7): EPEVTQTPSHQVTQMGQEVILRCVPISNHLYFYWYRQILGQKVEFLVSFYNNEISEKSEIFDDQFSVERPDGSNFTLKIRSTKLEDSAMYFCASRDSGTTYEQYFGPGTRLTVT.

The chain uses TRBV29-1 and TRBJ2-3; 12 nucleotides match TRBD2. The CDR3 covers 15 residues. From germline, CDR1 is SQVTM and CDR2 ANQGSEA. Unmatched junction bases numbered 5, after V lost 4 bases and J lost 3 bases. The CDR3 sequence is CSVGRTSGKTDTQYF. CDR3 sequence (DNA): TGCAGCGTTGGGAGGACTAGCGGGAAAACAGATACGCAGTATTTT.

Here the CDR3 reads CASRNQGNSPLHF. The CDR3 DNA reads as TGTGCCAGTAGGAATCAGGGAAATTCACCCCTCCACTTT. The chain carries TRBV19 and TRBJ1-6, with a possible D match to TRBD1 (5 bases). Between the trimmed V and J ends, which lost 6 bases and 7 bases, there was a span of 10 bases. The CDR3 has 13 residues. Germline lookup yields CDR1 LNHDA and CDR2 SQIVND (reference sequence).

The chain couples TRBV9 to TRBJ2-1; 11 bases are a match to TRBD1. Germline CDR1 is SGDLS and CDR2 is YYNGEE. The trim removed 4 bases at V and 4 bases at J, leaving 7 bases unmatched. The CDR3 has 16 amino acids. Here the CDR3 DNA reads TGTGCCAGCAGCCCCCGAGGGACAGGGGGATACAATGAGCAGTTCTTC. This gives the protein CASSPRGTGGYNEQFF.

The chain couples TRBV7-9 to TRBJ2-7; TRBD2 agrees at 7 bases. J was trimmed by 2 bases and V by 4 bases; bases with no gene match: 8. Germline V gene sequence: CDR1 SEHNR, CDR2 FQNEAQ (reference sequence). The length of the CDR3 is 15 residues. The CDR3 protein is CASSSRGGGTYEQYF. Here the CDR3 DNA reads TGTGCCAGCAGCTCTCGCGGGGGTGGGACCTACGAGCAGTACTTC.

V gene TRBV5-1 combines with J gene TRBJ2-2; a possible D gene is TRBD2 (7 bases). Germline lookup yields CDR1 SGHRS and CDR2 YFSETQ. The ends were cut back, 4 bases at V and 6 bases at J, with 16 bases in the middle. CDR3 length equals 15 residues. This CDR3 is CASSRGLAEAGELFF. Written as DNA, the CDR3 is TGCGCCAGCAGCCGGGGGCTAGCGGAGGCCGGGGAGCTGTTTTTT.

In this sample, this clone turned up once. J is TRBJ2-2 and V is TRBV2, with 7 bases identical to TRBD2. This CDR3 has 14 residues. V was clipped by 6 bases and J by 1 base; unmatched bases: 2. The germline gives CDR1 SNHLY, CDR2 FYNNEI. The CDR3 region is CASRTSENTGELFF. The CDR3 nucleotides are TGTGCCAGCAGAACTAGCGAGAACACCGGGGAGCTGTTTTTT.

V usage is TRBV7-2 and J usage is TRBJ2-5; D may be TRBD1 (6 bases). CDR3 length equals 14 residues. Deletions cut 0 bases from V and 1 base from J, with 6 bases between. Per the germline V gene, CDR1 is SGHTA and CDR2 is FQGNSA. CDR3 in amino acids: CASSLAGAQETQYF. The CDR3 coding sequence is TGTGCCAGCAGCTTAGCGGGGGCCCAAGAGACCCAGTACTTC.

This chain joins TRBV6-1 and TRBJ2-1, with 7 bases matching TRBD1. CDR3 size: 13 residues. The J segment lost 7 bases and the V segment lost 6 bases, leaving 6 bases of the junction unmatched. CDR1 MNHNS and CDR2 SASEGT come from the germline V gene. CDR3 protein: CASREGQKNEQFF. Here the CDR3 DNA reads TGTGCCAGCAGAGAGGGACAGAAGAATGAGCAGTTCTTC.

The chain uses TRBV18 and TRBJ2-3, with D unclear. The V gene lost 0 bases and the J gene lost 0 bases, with 4 bases spanning the gap. This CDR3 spans 14 amino acids. The germline V gene encodes CDR1 KGHSH and CDR2 LQKENI. The CDR3, as DNA: TGTGCCAGCTCACCACCAGTCAGCACAGATACGCAGTATTTT. Residues: CASSPPVSTDTQYF. The whole variable domain, remainder taken from reference TRBV18 and TRBJ2-3, is NAGVMQNPRHLVRRRGQEARLRCSPMKGHSHVYWYRQLPEEGLKFMVYLQKENIIDESGMPKERFSAEFPKEGPSILRIQQVVRGDSAAYFCASSPPVSTDTQYFGPGTRLTVL.

This clone was detected only a few times. The chain has TRBV6-1 and TRBJ2-4; the match to TRBD1 covers 7 bases. Germline lookup yields CDR1 MNHNS and CDR2 SASEGT. The J segment lost 0 bases and the V segment lost 3 bases, leaving 2 bases of the junction unmatched. The CDR3 spans 15 residues. CDR3 sequence reads: CASSDTGVAKNIQYF. The CDR3 DNA reads TGTGCCAGCAGTGACACAGGGGTAGCCAAAAACATTCAGTACTTC.